The clone carrying this T cell receptor (beta chain) occurred many times. Its target is unknown. The sample originates from a study of T cell repertoires in cytomegalovirus infection. Across the study: CMV infection plus the matching HLA type was flagged by public TCR beta signatures. Study-level points and caveats: Accumulated public TCR beta family frequency recognized individuals carrying CMV together with the relevant HLA.

TCRdb fed the reads into MiXCR, producing one record per CDR3 protein. The sample lists roughly 500,000 distinct CDR3 sequences; 16% were seen once. Trimming left V 4 bases short and J 0 bases short, with 13 bases between. This CDR3 has 16 amino acids. Germline CDR1 is SGHTA and CDR2 is FQGTGA. J is TRBJ2-4 and V is TRBV7-3; D might be TRBD1 (5 bases). The sequence derives from a human donor in good health (CMV status not recorded). Some clones in this sample may be carry-over from other donors' samples. The sequencing sample was made of CD8+ T cells from PBMCs. CDR3 DNA: TGTGCCAGCAGCTCCTTCAGGGAAGGAGCCAAAAACATTCAGTACTTC. Its translation is CASSSFREGAKNIQYF.